This is a list of T cell receptor beta chains from one sample in a study of blood T cell repertoires in COVID-19. Repertoires were generated with immunoSEQ multiplex PCR, while TCRdb's copy carries only in-frame clones and drops some. The profile shows around 150,000 clones, about 80% of them singletons. The sequencing input was PBMCs or T cells enriched from blood (not recorded which). The receptors were sampled from a man between 45 and 60 years old who had recovered from COVID-19. CDR3s include the opening cysteine and the closing phenylalanine or tryptophan. Each record gives: J gene, V gene, CDR3 protein.

TRBJ2-3 TRBV18 CASSPGLVLRTDTQYF
TRBJ1-5 TRBV20-1 CSASSQGDNQPQHF
TRBJ1-3 TRBV3-1/TRBV3-2 CASSLTGGGGNTIYF
TRBJ1-6 TRBV12-3/TRBV12-4 CATRGLNSPLHF
TRBJ1-6 TRBV7-2 CASTPGSSYNSPLHF
TRBJ2-7 TRBV4-2 CASSPNQGFSYEQYF
TRBJ2-7 TRBV6-1 CASSEVAGYEQYF
TRBJ1-6 TRBV7-3 CASSLQGLGNSPLHF
TRBJ1-1 TRBV12-2 CASRLDTTGGRMNTEAFF
TRBJ1-2 TRBV7-9 CASSSDRESYGYTF
TRBJ1-3 TRBV10-3 CAISESTSAGPSGNTIYF
TRBJ1-1 TRBV2 CASRTGPTGTEAFF
TRBJ2-1 TRBV5-1 CASSLVVGQGLDEQFF
TRBJ1-1 TRBV19 CASSTNREAEAFF
TRBJ1-6 TRBV30 CAWRAGYNSPLHF
TRBJ1-1 TRBV29-1 CSVDIGGGTEAFF
TRBJ1-2 TRBV4-3 CASSQITLDSYGYTF
TRBJ1-3 TRBV7-2 CASSLGSGGYRSGNTIYF
TRBJ2-7 TRBV11-1 CASAGTGAYEQYF
TRBJ2-2 TRBV6-5 CASRGTTTGELFF
TRBJ1-6 TRBV19 CASSIARTGGWNSPLHF
TRBJ2-7 TRBV27 CASRRQGSLYEQYF
TRBJ2-7 TRBV6-1 CASSETPGGNYEQYF
TRBJ1-3 TRBV6-6 CASSAGDRNSGNTIYF
TRBJ1-5 TRBV7-6 CASSPEDRGLWNQPQHF
TRBJ2-5 TRBV4-2 CASTLRGGGAEETQYF
TRBJ2-3 TRBV3-1/TRBV3-2 CASSQLSGPSGTQYF
TRBJ1-1 TRBV25-1 CASRGDWNTEAFF
TRBJ1-2 TRBV3-1/TRBV3-2 CASSPGHARYTF
TRBJ1-4 TRBV10-1 CASSGLNREQATNEKLFF
TRBJ1-3 TRBV30 CAWRTVELLRSGNTIYF
TRBJ1-2 TRBV5-1 CASSLDRANYGYTF
TRBJ2-7 TRBV2 CASSVGEWYEQYF
TRBJ1-2 TRBV3-1/TRBV3-2 CASSQGGIRGYGYTF
TRBJ1-2 TRBV7-9 CASSPDTRHGYTF
TRBJ1-6 TRBV27 CASSPGTGYSPLHF
TRBJ2-1 TRBV9 CASSSRLGTDNNEQFF
TRBJ1-6 TRBV3-1/TRBV3-2 CASSQVRGNSPLHF
TRBJ1-2 TRBV2 CASSGGGWSGNYGYTF
TRBJ2-7 TRBV7-2 CASSPPGTSGGAQYF
TRBJ1-2 TRBV3-1/TRBV3-2 CASSPGTAYGYTF
TRBJ2-5 TRBV12-3/TRBV12-4 CASSHSGETQYF
TRBJ1-1 TRBV19 CASSPRQGVNTEAFF
TRBJ1-3 TRBV9 CASSTASGNTIYF
TRBJ1-2 TRBV6-6 CASSYAGGQYTF
TRBJ1-2 TRBV5-6 CASRETGIYGYTF
TRBJ2-2 TRBV11-3 CASSPWGGNTGELFF
TRBJ1-5 TRBV19 CASSPQTGGTTIPQHF
TRBJ1-6 TRBV9 CASIWYDRDRSYNSPLHF
TRBJ2-1 TRBV7-9 CASSLTGTSAGEQFF
TRBJ1-1 TRBV5-8 CASSWGTGTMNTEAFF
TRBJ1-2 TRBV27 CASSLGDGGYTF
TRBJ2-4 TRBV6-2/TRBV6-3 CASSSPGQGKVIQYF
TRBJ2-7 TRBV10-3 CAIRGDRAYEQYF
TRBJ1-3 TRBV18 CASSPPGQVYSGNTIYF
TRBJ1-5 TRBV3-1/TRBV3-2 CASSQGLHSNQPQHF
TRBJ2-5 TRBV3-1/TRBV3-2 CASSHPAGTQETQYF
TRBJ1-5 TRBV5-5 CASSRQGDSNQPQHF
TRBJ1-3 TRBV29-1 CSASYTGTGAGNTIYF